These 29 T cell receptor beta chains came from one sample sequenced in a study of cytomegalovirus exposure and HLA in healthy donors (dated by TCRdb to 2016 to 2017). Library preparation used the immunoSEQ multiplex PCR assay. Entries here come from immuneACCESS through TCRdb and include only in-frame sequences with V and J called. Some clones fail to appear in such tables; in the studies checked, an unresolved V gene covers under half of the shortfall, and the cause of the remainder is unknown. The sample table records 110,000 to 150,000 clones; just under 85% of these occur just once. In total, the top ten clones hold over 1.1% of the sample. The sequenced material came from PBMCs. These receptors all come from a woman aged 25-40 years in good health and CMV-seronegative.

The chain employs TRBV7-2 and TRBJ2-5; D is possibly TRBD2 (5 bases). V gave up 2 bases and J gave up 7 bases, with 11 bases separating them. This CDR3 is 13 amino acids long. The V gene's germline CDR1 is SGHTA and CDR2 FQGNSA. The chain's CDR3 is CASSLNGEGTQYF. The CDR3 DNA reads TGTGCCAGCAGCTTAAATGGAGAGGGGACCCAGTACTTC. Filled out from reference TRBV7-2 and TRBJ2-5, the complete variable domain reads GAGVSQSPSNKVTEKGKDVELRCDPISGHTALYWYRQSLGQGLEFLIYFQGNSAPDKSGLPSDRFSAERTGGSVSTLTIQRTQQEDSAVYLCASSLNGEGTQYFGPGTRLLVL.

This sequence joins TRBV6-1 and TRBJ2-3, with a possible D match to TRBD2 (6 bases). Germline assignment: CDR1 MNHNS and CDR2 SASEGT. V was cut by 6 bases and J by 3 bases, with 13 bases left in between. The CDR3 has 14 amino acids. Written as DNA, the CDR3 is TGTGCCAGCAGAGGTGGACTAAAGACAGATACGCAGTATTTT. Its protein is CASRGGLKTDTQYF.

The V gene is TRBV4-3, the J gene TRBJ2-7, with 10 nucleotides matching TRBD2. Germline V CDR1 and CDR2: LGHNA, YSLEER. The CDR3 has 19 residues. J lost 2 bases, V lost 4 bases, and 17 bases had no gene match. The chain's CDR3 is CASSPSRIASGGSPYEQYF. DNA of the CDR3: TGCGCCAGCAGCCCGTCGCGGATTGCTAGCGGGGGATCCCCCTACGAGCAGTACTTC.

J is TRBJ2-2 and V is TRBV19; 10 bases match TRBD2. Germline CDR1 is LNHDA and CDR2 is SQIVND (reference sequence). J was trimmed by 7 bases and V by 2 bases; bases with no gene match: 7. This CDR3 region has 16 residues. Written as DNA, the CDR3 is TGTGCCAGTAGTATACGGAGAACTAGCGGGGACGGGGAGCTGTTTTTT. Protein sequence: CASSIRRTSGDGELFF.

This clone was seen more than once but under ten times. The chain joins TRBV6-1 to TRBJ2-7; 9 nucleotides align to TRBD1. With 4 bases clipped from V and 5 bases from J, the junction kept 9 bases outside the gene matches. Germline V gene data show CDR1 as MNHNS and CDR2 as SASEGT. The CDR3 loop spans 15 amino acids. The chain's CDR3 is CASSGPGTGSNEQYF. DNA for the CDR3: TGTGCCAGCAGTGGGCCCGGGACAGGGTCCAACGAGCAGTACTTC.

The rearrangement joins TRBV18 to TRBJ1-2; D call uncertain. V was clipped by 3 bases and J by 4 bases, with 15 bases between them. Germline V gene data show CDR1 as KGHSH and CDR2 as LQKENI. The CDR3 has 15 amino acids. CDR3 bases: TGTGCCAGCTCACCTAGTCTAAGCTACGCCTATGGCTACACCTTC. Protein: CASSPSLSYAYGYTF.

The chain joins TRBV4-1 to TRBJ1-4; 7 bases map to TRBD1. Trimming removed 1 base from V and 7 bases from J; junction bases left unmatched: 6. The CDR3 is made up of 15 amino acids. The germline V gene has CDR1 MGHRA and CDR2 YSYEKL. The CDR3 DNA is TGCGCCAGCAGCCAAGGATATCCAGGGGGTGAAAAACTGTTTTTT. It yields the protein CASSQGYPGGEKLFF.

In this sample, this clone turned up a few times. This CDR3 is also generated by other DNA sequences in the sample. The DNA of the CDR3 is TGTGCCAGCAGGGGACAGAACAATCAGCCCCAGCATTTT. Its protein is CASRGQNNQPQHF. The chain recombines TRBV2 with TRBJ1-5, with 7 bases matching TRBD1. V shed 6 bases, J shed 3 bases, and the junction held 2 bases outside the gene matches. Per the germline V gene, CDR1 is SNHLY and CDR2 is FYNNEI. This CDR3 comprises 13 residues.

This chain joins TRBV5-5 and TRBJ2-2, with TRBD2 matching over 12 bases. Germline V gene lookup returns CDR1 SGHKS and CDR2 YYEKEE (reference sequence). V shed 4 bases and J 2 bases; nucleotides not matched to a gene: 6. The CDR3 loop spans 17 amino acids. CDR3 nucleotide sequence: TGTGCCAGCAGCCACCTGACTAGCGGGGGCAACACCGGGGAGCTGTTTTTT. This translates into CASSHLTSGGNTGELFF.

This clone was seen a single time. The chain uses TRBV5-1 and TRBJ2-2; 7 bases agree with TRBD2. The V and J ends lost 3 bases and 9 bases, in that order; junction bases with no gene match: 11. Germline CDR1 is SGHRS and CDR2 is YFSETQ. The CDR3 extends over 15 amino acids. The chain's CDR3 is CASSSDPGTTRELFF. In DNA form, the CDR3 reads TGCGCCAGCAGCTCAGACCCAGGGACTACAAGGGAGCTGTTTTTT.

The CDR3: CASSFPQRGYSYEQYF. Here the CDR3 DNA reads TGTGCCAGCAGCTTCCCGCAGCGGGGGTACTCCTACGAGCAGTACTTC. The gene calls are TRBV7-2 and TRBJ2-7; 8 bases are a match to TRBD2. The CDR3 loop spans 16 amino acids. The trim removed 3 bases at V and 0 bases at J, leaving 7 bases unmatched. In germline, CDR1 is SGHTA, CDR2 FQGNSA.

The rearrangement links TRBV19 to TRBJ1-5; the D gene is possibly TRBD1 (6 bases). CDR3 length: 16 amino acids. The V gene's germline CDR1 is LNHDA and CDR2 SQIVND (reference sequence). Trimming left V 5 bases short and J 1 base short, with 15 bases between. CDR3 residues: CASSQLGATSNQPQHF. The CDR3 DNA follows: TGTGCCAGTAGTCAGTTGGGGGCAACGAGCAATCAGCCCCAGCATTTT.

CDR3 in amino acids: CSVEDGAAGAYEQYF. Here the CDR3 DNA reads TGCAGCGTTGAAGATGGGGCCGCGGGGGCCTACGAGCAGTACTTC. This chain links TRBV29-1 with TRBJ2-7; 7 bases map to TRBD2. The germline V gene encodes CDR1 SQVTM and CDR2 ANQGSEA. This CDR3 has 15 residues. The V segment lost 0 bases and the J segment 2 bases; nucleotides outside the gene matches: 7.

This chain joins TRBV27 and TRBJ2-1, with D possibly matching TRBD1 (7 bases). The CDR3 is 12 amino acids. Germline CDR1 MNHEY, CDR2 SMNVEV (reference sequence). The V and J ends lost 6 bases and 8 bases respectively, with 11 bases between them. The CDR3 DNA follows: TGTGCCAGCAGGCCAGGGGGGCATGAGCAGTTCTTC. As protein: CASRPGGHEQFF.

The chain links TRBV4-1 to TRBJ1-6; D gene unclear. V lost 0 bases and J lost 7, with 10 bases in between. The CDR3 extends over 15 amino acids. Germline lookup yields CDR1 MGHRA and CDR2 YSYEKL. CDR3 residues: CASSQDWASNSPLHF. CDR3 sequence (DNA): TGCGCCAGCAGCCAAGATTGGGCGAGCAATTCACCCCTCCACTTT.

The genes are TRBV30 and TRBJ1-1; 9 bases line up with TRBD1. With 0 bases clipped from V and 4 bases from J, the junction kept 6 bases outside the gene matches. Germline V gene lookup returns CDR1 GTSNPN and CDR2 SVGIG (reference sequence). This CDR3 is 15 amino acids long. CDR3 nucleotides: TGTGCCTGGAGTGTACGGACGGGACAGGGCACTGAAGCTTTCTTT. Translating gives CAWSVRTGQGTEAFF.

There are a few counts of this clone. V gene TRBV6-5 combines with J gene TRBJ1-5; D remains unclear. Looked up from germline, CDR1 is MNHEY and CDR2 is SVGAGI. The CDR3 consists of 12 residues. V lost 5 bases, J lost 6 bases, and 8 bases lay in between. Here the CDR3 reads CASSTYGQPQHF. The CDR3 DNA is TGTGCCAGCAGTACCTACGGTCAGCCCCAGCATTTT.

J is TRBJ2-3 and V is TRBV28; 7 bases fit TRBD2. CDR1 MDHEN and CDR2 SYDVKM come from the germline V gene. Germline trimming cut 5 bases from V and 5 bases from J; bases unmatched to any gene: 13. The CDR3 runs to 16 residues. Here the CDR3 reads CASSPAGTTRVDTQYF. CDR3 nucleotides: TGTGCCAGCAGTCCGGCCGGGACTACCAGGGTAGATACGCAGTATTTT.

This chain uses TRBV5-1 with TRBJ1-1, with TRBD1 as a possible D gene (6 bases). Germline V CDR1 and CDR2: SGHRS, YFSETQ. V lost 4 bases, J lost 2 bases, and 9 bases lay in between. CDR3 length: 13 residues. The DNA for the CDR3 is TGCGCCAGCAGCGCAGGGGTCAACACTGAAGCTTTCTTT. Its translation: CASSAGVNTEAFF.

In its sample, this clone was seen a few times. The chain employs TRBV18 and TRBJ1-1, with D unresolved. Germline V lookup: CDR1 KGHSH, CDR2 LQKENI. CDR3 length: 12 residues. V lost 2 bases and J 4 bases, leaving 5 bases between the germline ends. The CDR3 nucleotides are TGTGCCAGCTCACCAACGGGCACTGAAGCTTTCTTT. Translated, it gives CASSPTGTEAFF.

The V and J genes are TRBV5-1 and TRBJ1-2; 7 bases are shared with TRBD1. The CDR3 sequence is 12 residues long. The germline CDR1 and CDR2 sequences are SGHRS and YFSETQ. V gave up 4 bases and J gave up 8 bases; unmatched junction bases: 5. CDR3: CASSVTGEGYTF. DNA of the CDR3: TGCGCCAGCAGCGTAACAGGGGAAGGCTACACCTTC.

By its share, this clone is medium-sized (0.01 to 0.1%). The chain carries TRBV7-6 and TRBJ2-7, with D perhaps TRBD2 (6 bases). V lost 5 bases and J 3 bases, leaving 11 bases between the germline ends. The CDR3 extends over 13 amino acids. The germline V gene encodes CDR1 SGHVS and CDR2 FNYEAQ. The CDR3 region has the DNA TGTGCCAGCAGCGCGGGGCCTAACTACGAGCAGTACTTC. It specifies CASSAGPNYEQYF. The full variable domain, with the rest looked up from reference TRBV7-6 and TRBJ2-7, is GAGVSQSPRYKVTKRGQDVALRCDPISGHVSLYWYRQALGQGPEFLTYFNYEAQQDKSGLPNDRFSAERPEGSISTLTIQRTEQRDSAMYRCASSAGPNYEQYFGPGTRLTVT.

V usage is TRBV7-7 and J usage is TRBJ1-2, with D maybe TRBD1 (6 bases). The CDR3 is 15 amino acids. In germline, CDR1 is SSHAT, CDR2 FNYEAQ (reference sequence). The CDR3 DNA reads TGTGCGGACCCGGGGGGCCTCTTAGCTAACTATGGCTACACCTTC. Residues: CADPGGLLANYGYTF. Combining the CDR3 with reference TRBV7-7 and TRBJ1-2 gives the whole variable domain GAGVSQSPRYKVTKRGQDVTLRCDPISSHATLYWYQQALGQGPEFLTYFNYEAQPDKSGLPSDRFSAERPEGSISTLTIQRTEQRDSAMYRCADPGGLLANYGYTFGSGTRLTVV.

This clone showed up just once. The chain has TRBV7-2 and TRBJ2-2, with TRBD1 as a possible D gene (5 bases). Per germline, CDR1 SGHTA and CDR2 FQGNSA. This CDR3 spans 14 amino acids. V was clipped by 3 bases and J by 3 bases, with 8 bases between them. This CDR3 reads CASSLAGYTGELFF. The CDR3, as DNA: TGTGCCAGCAGCTTGGCAGGGTACACCGGGGAGCTGTTTTTT.

The genes are TRBV5-4 and TRBJ2-3; TRBD1 agrees at 9 bases. Germline-derived CDR1 and CDR2 are SGHNT and YYREEE (reference sequence). The CDR3 consists of 16 residues. Trimming at V came to 4 bases and at J to 1 base, leaving 7 bases not matched to a gene. The CDR3 DNA is TGTGCCAGCAGCCCACAACGGACAGGGGGCACAGATACGCAGTATTTT. This translates into CASSPQRTGGTDTQYF.

The chain joins TRBV19 to TRBJ1-5; D is unresolved. CDR1 is LNHDA and CDR2 is SQIVND in the germline V gene (reference sequence). V was pared by 5 bases and J by 0 bases, with 14 bases between. CDR3 length equals 16 residues. CDR3: CASSYRGGNSNQPQHF. CDR3 coding DNA: TGTGCCAGTAGTTACCGGGGAGGGAATAGCAATCAGCCCCAGCATTTT.

The gene calls are TRBV27 and TRBJ1-1; D gene ambiguous. V was pared by 5 bases and J by 4 bases, with 17 bases between. This CDR3 has 15 amino acids. Germline V gene data show CDR1 as MNHEY and CDR2 as SMNVEV (reference sequence). The CDR3 DNA sequence: TGTGCCAGCAGTCCGAAGGCGGGGAGGACCACTGAAGCTTTCTTT. Translating it yields CASSPKAGRTTEAFF.

The rearrangement uses TRBV2 and TRBJ2-7; 9 bases are shared with TRBD1. The germline gives CDR1 SNHLY, CDR2 FYNNEI. CDR3 length equals 14 residues. V shed 6 bases, J shed 4 bases, and the junction held 7 bases outside the gene matches. The CDR3 sequence is CASRQGQGLYEQYF. CDR3 nucleotides: TGTGCCAGCAGACAGGGACAGGGTTTATACGAGCAGTACTTC. The full variable domain, rest sourced from reference TRBV2 and TRBJ2-7, is EPEVTQTPSHQVTQMGQEVILRCVPISNHLYFYWYRQILGQKVEFLVSFYNNEISEKSEIFDDQFSVERPDGSNFTLKIRSTKLEDSAMYFCASRQGQGLYEQYFGPGTRLTVT.

The chain combines TRBV6-1 with TRBJ1-4; 7 nucleotides align to TRBD1. This CDR3 contains 14 residues. In germline, CDR1 is MNHNS, CDR2 SASEGT. V lost 5 bases, J lost 5 bases, and 5 bases stayed unmatched. The CDR3 loop is CASSSGQHNEKLFF. The CDR3 DNA follows: TGTGCCAGCAGTTCGGGACAGCACAATGAAAAACTGTTTTTT.